The 23 T cell receptor beta chains listed next were all sequenced from one sample in a study of T cell repertoires in cytomegalovirus infection. TCRdb independently ran MiXCR on the reads; one entry per CDR3 protein. The sample carries fewer than 300,000 distinct CDR3 sequences, about 25% recorded once. The sequencing sample was made of PBMCs. The receptors shown here come from a human donor in good health (CMV status not recorded). Some clones in this sample may be carry-over from other donors' samples.

This clonotype occurred a few times. The chain employs TRBV12-5 and TRBJ2-7, with D uncertain. Germline V gives CDR1 LGHNT, CDR2 FRNRAP. The CDR3 is 13 residues long. The V end lost 3 bases, the J end lost 3 bases, and 9 bases lay between the germline ends. CDR3 sequence reads: CASGLDGIYEQYV. CDR3 sequence (DNA): TGTGCTAGTGGTTTAGACGGCATCTACGAGCAGTACGTC.

V usage is TRBV7-8 and J usage is TRBJ2-7; the D gene is possibly TRBD2 (5 bases). The CDR3 length is 14 residues. V was clipped by 2 bases and J by 3 bases, with 11 bases between them. Germline CDR1 and CDR2: SGHVS and FQNEAQ. CDR3 DNA: TGTGCCAGCAGCTTACGATCCGGGATCTACGAGCAGTACTTC. It encodes CASSLRSGIYEQYF.

This chain joins TRBV7-9 and TRBJ2-5; tentative D call: TRBD2 (5 bases). This CDR3 comprises 13 residues. Germline values: CDR1 SEHNR, CDR2 FQNEAQ (reference sequence). V was cut by 11 bases and J by 5 bases, with 18 bases left in between. The CDR3 coding sequence is TGTGCCGCCCGGGGTGGCCCGGGGGAGACCCAGTACTTC. Translation gives CAARGGPGETQYF.

This clonotype was detected ten times or more. The V and J genes are TRBV7-2 and TRBJ2-5; the D gene is possibly TRBD1 (6 bases). Germline V gene lookup returns CDR1 SGHTA and CDR2 FQGNSA. The CDR3 is 16 residues long. V gave up 5 bases and J gave up 2 bases, with 18 bases separating them. The DNA for the CDR3 is TGTGCCAGCAGCCCAGAACGGTTTGACAGGCAAGAGACCCAGTACTTC. Translation: CASSPERFDRQETQYF.

Details on this clonotype: Just one base apart from a much larger clone, this may be a read error. The chain has TRBV2 and TRBJ2-3; D ambiguous. Per germline, CDR1 SNHLY and CDR2 FYNNEI. The CDR3 covers 10 residues. V lost 8 bases, J lost 1 base, and 1 base lay in between. CDR3 sequence: CASRTDTQYF. In nucleotides, the CDR3 is TGTGCCAGCCGCACAGATACGCAGTATTTT. Combining the CDR3 with reference TRBV2 and TRBJ2-3 gives the whole variable domain EPEVTQTPSHQVTQMGQEVILRCVPISNHLYFYWYRQILGQKVEFLVSFYNNEISEKSEIFDDQFSVERPDGSNFTLKIRSTKLEDSAMYFCASRTDTQYFGPGTRLTVL.

The rearrangement joins TRBV7-9 to TRBJ1-5; a possible D gene is TRBD1 (5 bases). The CDR3 totals 17 residues. The V end lost 5 bases, the J end lost 3 bases, and 20 bases lay between the germline ends. CDR1 SEHNR and CDR2 FQNEAQ come from the germline V gene (reference sequence). CDR3 sequence (DNA): TGTGCCAGCAGCAAATATGGGGACGGATCTCACAATCAGCCCCAGCATTTT. Its protein is CASSKYGDGSHNQPQHF.

This clonotype was seen repeatedly, ten times or more. The V and J genes are TRBV7-2 and TRBJ2-7; D might be TRBD1 (7 bases). Germline V gives CDR1 SGHTA, CDR2 FQGNSA. The CDR3 consists of 14 residues. Trimming left V 6 bases short and J 2 bases short, with 14 bases between. Written as DNA, the CDR3 is TGTGCCAGCAGGAGGGGGCGGGGTACCTACGAGCAGTACTTC. Protein sequence: CASRRGRGTYEQYF.

There are many counts of this clonotype. The chain recombines TRBV7-2 with TRBJ1-6; TRBD1 matches at 7 bases. This CDR3 comprises 16 residues. J lost 9 bases, V lost 2 bases, and 10 bases had no gene match. Germline V gives CDR1 SGHTA, CDR2 FQGNSA. CDR3 sequence: CASSLRPPRQGSPLHF. For the CDR3, the DNA is TGTGCCAGCAGCTTAAGGCCCCCCCGACAGGGTTCACCCCTCCACTTT.

The chain uses TRBV28 and TRBJ2-2; D possibly corresponds to TRBD1 (7 bases). Germline values: CDR1 MDHEN, CDR2 SYDVKM. Trimming stripped 3 bases from V and 3 bases from J, with 20 bases between. This CDR3 region has 18 residues. The CDR3 region is CASSFSGSGRGDTGELFF. CDR3 bases: TGTGCCAGCAGTTTTTCGGGGAGTGGCAGGGGGGACACCGGGGAGCTGTTTTTT.

This clonotype was recorded a few times. The DNA of the CDR3 is TGTGCCAGCAGCTTAGCGGCTTACGGTTTGGCCAAAAACATTCAGTACTTC. This sequence encodes CASSLAAYGLAKNIQYF. The chain employs TRBV7-2 and TRBJ2-4, with D hard to call. V was shortened by 0 bases and J by 1 base, with 13 bases between the two germline ends. CDR3 length: 17 amino acids. Germline CDR1 SGHTA, CDR2 FQGNSA.

V gene TRBV28 combines with J gene TRBJ2-5, with D perhaps TRBD2 (7 bases). Germline CDR1 is MDHEN and CDR2 is SYDVKM. CDR3 length equals 15 residues. V was clipped by 2 bases and J by 4 bases, with 14 bases between them. As DNA, the CDR3 is TGTGCCAGCAGTTTAGGGAGGGGGGCAGCAGAGACCCAGTACTTC. Translated, it gives CASSLGRGAAETQYF.

This clonotype was found many times. This chain joins TRBV7-8 and TRBJ1-2; 7 nucleotides agree with TRBD1. J gave up 4 bases and V 5 bases, and 13 bases lay outside the gene matches. The CDR3 contains 16 residues. The V gene's germline CDR1 is SGHVS and CDR2 FQNEAQ. CDR3 in DNA: TGTGCCAGCAGCCCAAATAAAGGACAGGAATTCTATGGCTACACCTTC. Its protein is CASSPNKGQEFYGYTF.

This clonotype was seen only a few times. The CDR3 bases are TGCAGCGTTTCAACCGGGACAGGCGTTAATTCACCCCTCCACTTT. Translating gives CSVSTGTGVNSPLHF. The rearrangement uses TRBV29-1 and TRBJ1-6, with 8 bases identical to TRBD1. With 5 bases clipped from V and 6 bases from J, the junction kept 9 bases outside the gene matches. Germline V gives CDR1 SQVTM, CDR2 ANQGSEA. The CDR3 extends over 15 amino acids.

This clonotype was counted ten times or more. The chain recombines TRBV7-2 with TRBJ2-5; maybe TRBD2 (5 bases). Trimming left V 6 bases short and J 1 base short, with 12 bases between. CDR3 length equals 14 residues. Per the germline V gene, CDR1 is SGHTA and CDR2 is FQGNSA. CDR3 amino acids: CASRRRLSQETQYF. Written as DNA, the CDR3 is TGTGCCAGCAGGCGGAGACTAAGCCAAGAGACCCAGTACTTC.

This clonotype was detected a few times. The gene calls are TRBV15 and TRBJ2-5; no firm D call. The ends were cut back, 0 bases at V and 0 bases at J, with 11 bases in the middle. This CDR3 has 16 residues. The germline gives CDR1 LNHNV, CDR2 YYDKDF (reference sequence). CDR3 protein: CATSRDGKTYQETQYF. Here the CDR3 DNA reads TGTGCCACCAGCAGAGATGGGAAGACTTACCAAGAGACCCAGTACTTC.

The genes are TRBV2 and TRBJ2-7, with D perhaps TRBD1 or TRBD2 (5 bases each). Trimming took 4 bases from V and 4 from J, leaving 14 bases between them. This CDR3 has 14 amino acids. Germline CDR1 and CDR2: SNHLY and FYNNEI. The CDR3 here is CASSAWGRGYEQYF. The CDR3 DNA is TGTGCCAGCAGTGCTTGGGGACGGGGTTACGAGCAGTACTTC.

This clonotype was found a few times. The rearrangement uses TRBV2 and TRBJ2-7; no firm D call. Germline V gene sequence: CDR1 SNHLY, CDR2 FYNNEI. The V gene lost 6 bases and the J gene lost 0 bases, with 12 bases spanning the gap. The CDR3 is 14 amino acids. CDR3 amino acids: CASRLTGSSYEQYF. In nucleotides, the CDR3 is TGTGCCAGCAGATTGACCGGAAGCTCCTACGAGCAGTACTTC.

This rearrangement joins TRBV5-4 to TRBJ2-1, with D tentatively TRBD1 or TRBD2 (7 bases each). V was cut by 4 bases and J by 5 bases, with 22 bases left in between. The germline CDR1 and CDR2 sequences are SGHNT and YYREEE (reference sequence). This CDR3 has 17 amino acids. In DNA, the CDR3 is TGTGCCAGCAGCCATAACTTCGACAGGGAGGGTAACAATGAGCAGTTCTTC. Amino acids: CASSHNFDREGNNEQFF.

This sequence joins TRBV7-9 and TRBJ1-3; D not certain. The CDR3 contains 12 residues. V was pared by 8 bases and J by 0 bases, with 5 bases between. Germline CDR1 and CDR2: SEHNR and FQNEAQ (reference sequence). The CDR3 coding sequence is TGTGCCAGCGCGGGCTCTGGAAACACCATATATTTT. The encoded protein is CASAGSGNTIYF. The full variable domain, with the rest looked up from reference TRBV7-9 and TRBJ1-3, is DTGVSQNPRHKITKRGQNVTFRCDPISEHNRLYWYRQTLGQGPEFLTYFQNEAQLEKSRLLSDRFSAERPKGSFSTLEIQRTEQGDSAMYLCASAGSGNTIYFGEGSWLTVV.

This clonotype was seen only a few times. The chain joins TRBV7-6 to TRBJ2-2, with 7 bases lining up with TRBD2. There are 18 residues in the CDR3. J lost 1 base, V lost 1 base, and 9 bases had no gene match. Germline V CDR1 and CDR2: SGHVS, FNYEAQ. The CDR3 loop reads CASSLELAASGNTGELFF. The DNA for the CDR3 is TGTGCCAGCAGCTTAGAACTCGCGGCTAGCGGGAACACCGGGGAGCTGTTTTTT.

The V and J genes are TRBV6-2 or TRBV6-3 and TRBJ1-1; maybe TRBD1 (5 bases). The CDR3 covers 12 residues. CDR1 and CDR2 from the germline V gene are MNHEY and SVGEGT. The ends were cut back, 6 bases at V and 9 bases at J, with 14 bases in the middle. The CDR3 nucleotides read TGTGCCAGCAGGGGGGACGTCGATCAAGCTTTCTTT. Its protein is CASRGDVDQAFF.

This clonotype was recorded at least ten times. V usage is TRBV7-2 and J usage is TRBJ2-7, with a weak D call TRBD1 (6 bases). Germline CDR1 SGHTA, CDR2 FQGNSA. V lost 1 base and J 4 bases, leaving 17 bases between the germline ends. The CDR3 totals 16 residues. CDR3 amino acids: CASSLETGSLRYEQYF. The CDR3, as DNA: TGTGCCAGCAGCTTAGAAACAGGGAGTCTTAGGTACGAGCAGTACTTC.

This clonotype was seen more than once but under ten times. The rearrangement uses TRBV2 and TRBJ1-2; TRBD1 aligns across 7 bases. J gave up 8 bases and V 6 bases, and 12 bases lay outside the gene matches. The CDR3 length is 14 residues. Germline V lookup: CDR1 SNHLY, CDR2 FYNNEI. The CDR3 region is CASRDRTSRGGYTF. The CDR3 DNA is TGTGCCAGCAGGGACAGGACCTCTAGGGGCGGCTACACCTTC. The complete variable domain, with remaining parts taken from reference TRBV2 and TRBJ1-2, reads EPEVTQTPSHQVTQMGQEVILRCVPISNHLYFYWYRQILGQKVEFLVSFYNNEISEKSEIFDDQFSVERPDGSNFTLKIRSTKLEDSAMYFCASRDRTSRGGYTFGSGTRLTVV.